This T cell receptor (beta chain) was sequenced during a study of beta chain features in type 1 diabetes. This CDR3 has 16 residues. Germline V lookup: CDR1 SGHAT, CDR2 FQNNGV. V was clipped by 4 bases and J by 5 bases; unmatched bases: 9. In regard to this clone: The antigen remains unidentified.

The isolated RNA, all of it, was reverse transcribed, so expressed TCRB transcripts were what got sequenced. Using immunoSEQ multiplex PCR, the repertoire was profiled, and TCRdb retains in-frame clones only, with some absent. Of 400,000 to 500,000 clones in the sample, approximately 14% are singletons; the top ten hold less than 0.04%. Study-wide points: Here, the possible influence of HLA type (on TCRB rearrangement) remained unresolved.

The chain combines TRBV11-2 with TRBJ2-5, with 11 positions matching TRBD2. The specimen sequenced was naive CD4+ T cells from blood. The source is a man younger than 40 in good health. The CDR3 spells CASSSTLAGGRETQYF. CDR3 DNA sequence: TGTGCCAGCAGCTCGACCCTAGCGGGGGGCCGGGAGACCCAGTACTTC.